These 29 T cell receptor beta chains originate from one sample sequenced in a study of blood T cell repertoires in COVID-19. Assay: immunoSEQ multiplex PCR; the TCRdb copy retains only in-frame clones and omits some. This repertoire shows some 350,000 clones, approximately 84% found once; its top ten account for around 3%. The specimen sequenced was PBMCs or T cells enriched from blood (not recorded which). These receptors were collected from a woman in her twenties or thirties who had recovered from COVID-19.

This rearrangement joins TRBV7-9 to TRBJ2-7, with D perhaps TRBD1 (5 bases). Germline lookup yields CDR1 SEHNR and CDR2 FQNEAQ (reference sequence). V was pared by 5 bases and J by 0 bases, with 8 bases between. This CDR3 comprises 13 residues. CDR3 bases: TGTGCCAGCAGCAGACAGCTCTCCTACGAGCAGTACTTC. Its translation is CASSRQLSYEQYF.

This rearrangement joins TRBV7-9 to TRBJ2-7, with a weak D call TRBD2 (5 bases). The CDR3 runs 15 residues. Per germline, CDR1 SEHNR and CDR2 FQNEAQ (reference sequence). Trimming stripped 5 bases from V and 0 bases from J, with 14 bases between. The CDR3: CASSLSTGGSYEQYF. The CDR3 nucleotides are TGTGCCAGCAGCCTCTCGACCGGAGGCTCCTACGAGCAGTACTTC.

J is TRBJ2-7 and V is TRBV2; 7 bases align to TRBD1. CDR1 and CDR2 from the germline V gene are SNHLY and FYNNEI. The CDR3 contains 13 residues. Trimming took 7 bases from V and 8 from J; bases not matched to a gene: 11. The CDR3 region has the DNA TGTGCCAGCATCCCACAGGGGACAAACAAGCAGTACTTC. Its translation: CASIPQGTNKQYF.

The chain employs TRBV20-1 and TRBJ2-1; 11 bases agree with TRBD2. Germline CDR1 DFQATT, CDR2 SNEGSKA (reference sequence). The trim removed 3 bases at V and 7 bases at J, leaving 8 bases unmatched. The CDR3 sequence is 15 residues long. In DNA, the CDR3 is TGCAGTGCTAGTTCAACTAGCGGGAGCAGGAATGAGCAGTTCTTC. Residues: CSASSTSGSRNEQFF.

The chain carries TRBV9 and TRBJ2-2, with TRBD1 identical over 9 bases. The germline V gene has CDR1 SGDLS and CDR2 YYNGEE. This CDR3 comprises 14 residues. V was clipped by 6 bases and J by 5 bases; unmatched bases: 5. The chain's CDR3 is CASMGQGRTGELFF. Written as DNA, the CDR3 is TGTGCCAGCATGGGACAGGGAAGAACCGGGGAGCTGTTTTTT.

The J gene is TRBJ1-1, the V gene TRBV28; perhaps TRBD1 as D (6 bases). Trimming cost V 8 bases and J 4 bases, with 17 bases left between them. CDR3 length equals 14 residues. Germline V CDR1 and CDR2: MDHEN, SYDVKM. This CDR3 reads CASVDVGGATEAFF. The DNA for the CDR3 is TGTGCCAGCGTCGATGTAGGGGGGGCCACTGAAGCTTTCTTT.

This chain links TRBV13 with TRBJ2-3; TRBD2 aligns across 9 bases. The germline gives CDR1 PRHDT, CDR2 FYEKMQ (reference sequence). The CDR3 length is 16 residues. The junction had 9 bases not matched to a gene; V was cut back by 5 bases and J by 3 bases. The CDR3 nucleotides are TGTGCCAGCAGCCCGATTAGCGGGAGCGGGACAGATACGCAGTATTTT. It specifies CASSPISGSGTDTQYF.

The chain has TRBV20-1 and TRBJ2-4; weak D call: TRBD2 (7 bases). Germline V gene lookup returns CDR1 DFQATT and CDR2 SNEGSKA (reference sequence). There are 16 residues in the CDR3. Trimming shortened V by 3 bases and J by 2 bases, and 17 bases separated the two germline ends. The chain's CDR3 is CSASLGGGGSKNIQYF. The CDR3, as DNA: TGCAGTGCTAGTCTAGGGGGGGGCGGGTCCAAAAACATTCAGTACTTC.

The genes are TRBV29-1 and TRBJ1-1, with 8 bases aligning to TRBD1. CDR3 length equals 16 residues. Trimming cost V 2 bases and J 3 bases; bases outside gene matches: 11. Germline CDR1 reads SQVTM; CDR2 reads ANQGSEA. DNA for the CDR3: TGCAGCGTTGAACAGGTGGGCAGGGGGCTTTACACTGAAGCTTTCTTT. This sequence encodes CSVEQVGRGLYTEAFF.

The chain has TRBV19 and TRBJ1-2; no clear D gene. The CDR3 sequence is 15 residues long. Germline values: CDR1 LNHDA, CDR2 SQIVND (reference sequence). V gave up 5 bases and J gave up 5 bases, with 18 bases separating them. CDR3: CASSLRSGRSYGYTF. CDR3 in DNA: TGTGCCAGTAGTCTACGGTCGGGTCGGAGTTATGGCTACACCTTC.

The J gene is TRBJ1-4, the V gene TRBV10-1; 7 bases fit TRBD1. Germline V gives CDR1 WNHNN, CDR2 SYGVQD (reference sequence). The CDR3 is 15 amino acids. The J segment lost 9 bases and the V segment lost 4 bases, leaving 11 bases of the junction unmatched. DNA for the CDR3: TGCGCCAGCAGTGGACAGGGTTGGGACAGTAAAAAACTGTTTTTT. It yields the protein CASSGQGWDSKKLFF.

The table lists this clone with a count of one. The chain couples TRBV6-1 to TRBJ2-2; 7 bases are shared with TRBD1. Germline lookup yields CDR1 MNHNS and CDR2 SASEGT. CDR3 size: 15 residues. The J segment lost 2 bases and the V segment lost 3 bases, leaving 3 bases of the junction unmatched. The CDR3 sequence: CASSDGTANTGELFF. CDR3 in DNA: TGTGCCAGCAGTGATGGGACAGCTAACACCGGGGAGCTGTTTTTT.

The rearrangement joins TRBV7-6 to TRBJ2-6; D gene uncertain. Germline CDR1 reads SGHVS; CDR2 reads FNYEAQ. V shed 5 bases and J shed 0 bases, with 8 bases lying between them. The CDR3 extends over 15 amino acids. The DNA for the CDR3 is TGTGCCAGCAGCCCATCGAGCTCTGGGGCCAACGTCCTGACTTTC. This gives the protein CASSPSSSGANVLTF.

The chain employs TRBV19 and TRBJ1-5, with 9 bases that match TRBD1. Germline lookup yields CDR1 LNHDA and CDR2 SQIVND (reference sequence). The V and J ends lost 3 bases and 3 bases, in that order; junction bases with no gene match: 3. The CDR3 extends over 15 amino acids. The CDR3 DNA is TGTGCCAGTAGTATGGGACAGGGCCTCAATCAGCCCCAGCATTTT. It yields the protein CASSMGQGLNQPQHF.

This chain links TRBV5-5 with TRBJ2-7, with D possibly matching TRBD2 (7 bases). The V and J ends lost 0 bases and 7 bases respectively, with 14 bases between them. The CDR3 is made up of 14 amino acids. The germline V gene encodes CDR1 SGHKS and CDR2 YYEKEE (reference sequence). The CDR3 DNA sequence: TGTGCCAGCAGCTTGGTTCCAGGGGAGGGGGAGCAGTACTTC. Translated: CASSLVPGEGEQYF.

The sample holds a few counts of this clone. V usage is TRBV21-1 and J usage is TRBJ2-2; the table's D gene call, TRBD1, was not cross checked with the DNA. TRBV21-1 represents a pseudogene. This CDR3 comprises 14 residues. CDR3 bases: TGTGCCAGCTCCCCACAGCAGGCCTGCGGGGAGCTGTTTTTT. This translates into CASSPQQACGELFF.

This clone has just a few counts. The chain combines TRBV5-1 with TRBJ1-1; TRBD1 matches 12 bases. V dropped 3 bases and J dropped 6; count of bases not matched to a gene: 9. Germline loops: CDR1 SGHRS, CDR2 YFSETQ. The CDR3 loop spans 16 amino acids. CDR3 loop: CASSWGQGAEAAEAFF. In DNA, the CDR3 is TGCGCCAGCAGCTGGGGACAGGGGGCAGAGGCTGCTGAAGCTTTCTTT.

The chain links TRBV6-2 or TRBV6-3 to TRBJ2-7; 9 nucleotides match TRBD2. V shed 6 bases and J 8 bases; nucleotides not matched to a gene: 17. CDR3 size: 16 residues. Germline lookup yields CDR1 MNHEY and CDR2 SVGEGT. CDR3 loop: CASSLGAGLAGEKQYF. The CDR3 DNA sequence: TGTGCCAGCAGCCTAGGAGCGGGACTAGCTGGGGAAAAGCAGTACTTC.

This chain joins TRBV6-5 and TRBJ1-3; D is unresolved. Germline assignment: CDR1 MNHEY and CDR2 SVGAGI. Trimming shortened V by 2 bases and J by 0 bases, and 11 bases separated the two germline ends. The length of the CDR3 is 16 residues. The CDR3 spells CASSYGGTTSGNTIYF. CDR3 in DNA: TGTGCCAGCAGTTACGGTGGAACTACCTCTGGAAACACCATATATTTT.

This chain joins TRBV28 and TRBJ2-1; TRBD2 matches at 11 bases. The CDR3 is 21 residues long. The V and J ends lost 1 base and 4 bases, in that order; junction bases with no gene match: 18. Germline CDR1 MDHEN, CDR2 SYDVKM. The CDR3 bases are TGTGCCAGCAGTTTATCCCGGGGGGGCGCTAGCGGGAGGCCGGGGTACAATGAGCAGTTCTTC. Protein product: CASSLSRGGASGRPGYNEQFF.

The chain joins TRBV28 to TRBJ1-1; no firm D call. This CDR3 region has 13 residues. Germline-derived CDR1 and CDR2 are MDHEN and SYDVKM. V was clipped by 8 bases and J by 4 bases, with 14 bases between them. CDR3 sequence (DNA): TGTGCCAGCTGCCTTCGGGTGGGCACTGAAGCTTTCTTT. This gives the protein CASCLRVGTEAFF.

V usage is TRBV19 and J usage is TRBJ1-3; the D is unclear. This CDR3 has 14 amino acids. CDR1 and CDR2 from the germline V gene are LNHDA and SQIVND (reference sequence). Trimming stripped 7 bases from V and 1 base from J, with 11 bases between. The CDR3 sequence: CASKPGSSGNTIYF. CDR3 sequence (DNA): TGTGCCAGTAAACCGGGTTCATCTGGAAACACCATATATTTT.

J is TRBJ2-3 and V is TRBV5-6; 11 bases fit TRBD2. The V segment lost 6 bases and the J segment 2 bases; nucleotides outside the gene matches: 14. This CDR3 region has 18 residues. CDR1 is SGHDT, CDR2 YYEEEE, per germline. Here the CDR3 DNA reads TGTGCCAGCAATCAACCTCCGGGACTAGCGGCCAACACAGATACGCAGTATTTT. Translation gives CASNQPPGLAANTDTQYF.

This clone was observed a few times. CDR3 bases: TGTGCCAGCAGCCAAGACCGGACAGGGTCCTATGGCTACACCTTC. Residues: CASSQDRTGSYGYTF. The chain couples TRBV4-2 to TRBJ1-2; TRBD1 agrees at 8 bases. The CDR3 extends over 15 amino acids. Germline lookup yields CDR1 LGHNA and CDR2 YNFKEQ. With 0 bases clipped from V and 4 bases from J, the junction kept 4 bases outside the gene matches.

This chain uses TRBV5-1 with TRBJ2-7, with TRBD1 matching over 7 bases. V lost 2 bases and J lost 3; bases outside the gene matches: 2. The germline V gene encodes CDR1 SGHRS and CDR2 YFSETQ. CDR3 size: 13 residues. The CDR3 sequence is CASSFDRDYEQYF. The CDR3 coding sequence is TGCGCCAGCAGCTTTGACAGGGACTACGAGCAGTACTTC.

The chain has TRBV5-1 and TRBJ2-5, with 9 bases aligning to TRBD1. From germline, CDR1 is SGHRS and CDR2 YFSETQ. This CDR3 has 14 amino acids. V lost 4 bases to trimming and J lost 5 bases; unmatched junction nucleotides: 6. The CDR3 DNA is TGCGCCAGCAGCGTTACAGGGGGCGCGGAGACCCAGTACTTC. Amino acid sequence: CASSVTGGAETQYF.

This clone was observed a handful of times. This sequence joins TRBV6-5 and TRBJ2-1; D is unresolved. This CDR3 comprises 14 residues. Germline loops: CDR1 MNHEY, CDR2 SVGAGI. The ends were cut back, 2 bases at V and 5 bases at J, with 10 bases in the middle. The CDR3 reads CASSYVGRNNEQFF. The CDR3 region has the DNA TGTGCCAGCAGTTACGTGGGCAGGAACAATGAGCAGTTCTTC.

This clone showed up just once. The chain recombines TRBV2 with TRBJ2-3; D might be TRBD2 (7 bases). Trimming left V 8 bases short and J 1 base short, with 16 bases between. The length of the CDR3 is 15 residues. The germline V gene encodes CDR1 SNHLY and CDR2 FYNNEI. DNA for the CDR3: TGTGCCAGCGTAGGCGGGGGCATCCGCACAGATACGCAGTATTTT. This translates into CASVGGGIRTDTQYF.

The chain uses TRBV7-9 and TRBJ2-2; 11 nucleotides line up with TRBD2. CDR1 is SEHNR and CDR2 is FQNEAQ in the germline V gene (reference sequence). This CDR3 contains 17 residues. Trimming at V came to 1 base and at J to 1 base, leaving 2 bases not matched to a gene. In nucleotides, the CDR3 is TGTGCCAGCAGCTTAGTTGGGACTAGCGGGAACACCGGGGAGCTGTTTTTT. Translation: CASSLVGTSGNTGELFF.